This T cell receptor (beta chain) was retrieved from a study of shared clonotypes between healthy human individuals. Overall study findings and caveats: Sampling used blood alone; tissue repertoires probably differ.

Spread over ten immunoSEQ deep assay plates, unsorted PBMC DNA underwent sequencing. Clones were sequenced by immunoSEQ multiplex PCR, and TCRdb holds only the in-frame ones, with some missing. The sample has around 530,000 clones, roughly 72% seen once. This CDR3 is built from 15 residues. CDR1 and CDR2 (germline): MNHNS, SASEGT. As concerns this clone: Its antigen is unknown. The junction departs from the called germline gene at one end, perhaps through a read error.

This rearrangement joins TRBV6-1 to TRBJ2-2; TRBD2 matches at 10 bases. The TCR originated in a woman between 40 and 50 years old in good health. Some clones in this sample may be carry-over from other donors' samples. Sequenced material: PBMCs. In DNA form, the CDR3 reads TGTGCCAGCAGGCCGGGACTAGCGAAAACCGGGGAGCTGTTTTTT. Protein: CASRPGLAKTGELFF.